These T cell receptor beta chains were read from a single sample in a study of shared clonotypes between healthy human individuals. TCRdb keeps only in-frame clones here, not all; method: immunoSEQ multiplex PCR. The sample yields about 380,000 clones, 95% to 97% seen once. Material: memory CD8+ T cells sorted from blood. The receptor source for this set is a man aged 25-40 years in good health. The CDR3 runs from the conserved cysteine through the conserved F or W. The order of the fields is J gene, D gene, V gene, clone size, CDR3 protein, CDR3 DNA. A D gene is named only where the DNA matches it firmly. Size tells how often a clone was seen (once, few, many) or the class of an expanded clone, and some rows leave it out.

TRBJ2-1,TRBD2,TRBV19,.,CASLPLAGGFGEQFF,TGTGCCAGTCTACCCCTAGCGGGAGGATTCGGTGAGCAGTTCTTC
TRBJ2-3,TRBD2,TRBV2,once,CASSGLAGVADTQYF,TGTGCCAGCAGTGGACTAGCGGGAGTAGCAGATACGCAGTATTTT
TRBJ1-5,TRBD1,TRBV6-5,.,CASRAGTGVNQPQHF,TGTGCCAGCAGGGCCGGGACAGGGGTCAATCAGCCCCAGCATTTT
TRBJ1-2,.,TRBV7-9,.,CASSFAYGYTF,TGTGCCAGCAGCTTTGCCTATGGCTACACCTTC
TRBJ2-3,.,TRBV5-6,once,CASSFWGVFTDTQYF,TGTGCCAGCAGCTTTTGGGGGGTTTTCACAGATACGCAGTATTTT
TRBJ1-1,.,TRBV30,.,CAWRRNRGAFF,TGTGCCTGGAGGAGAAATAGAGGTGCTTTCTTT
TRBJ2-7,TRBD2,TRBV7-9,.,CASSSGTSGYEQYF,TGTGCCAGCAGCTCCGGGACTAGCGGCTACGAGCAGTACTTC
TRBJ2-1,.,TRBV18,.,CASSPWETYNEQFF,TGTGCCAGCTCACCGTGGGAGACCTACAATGAGCAGTTCTTC
TRBJ2-7,TRBD1,TRBV6-6,few,CASSPTTGVGEQYF,TGTGCCAGCAGCCCTACTACAGGGGTGGGCGAGCAGTACTTC
TRBJ1-4,.,TRBV28,.,CASSLRGRKKLFF,TGTGCCAGCAGCCTAAGGGGAAGAAAAAAACTGTTTTTT
TRBJ2-3,.,TRBV5-4,few,CASSFADTQYF,TGTGCCAGCAGCTTCGCGGATACGCAGTATTTT
TRBJ2-7,.,TRBV27,.,CASSLLSGSYEQYF,TGTGCCAGCAGTTTATTGTCCGGCTCCTACGAGCAGTACTTC
TRBJ1-1,.,TRBV20-1,.,CSAIKGWAFF,TGCAGTGCGATAAAGGGTTGGGCTTTCTTT
TRBJ2-1,TRBD2,TRBV7-9,.,CASSAGLAGVNEQFF,TGTGCCAGCAGTGCCGGACTAGCGGGAGTCAATGAGCAGTTCTTC
TRBJ2-7,TRBD2,TRBV5-1,few,CASSLEGVAGLREQYF,TGCGCCAGCAGCTTGGAAGGGGTAGCGGGACTTAGAGAGCAGTACTTC
TRBJ2-3,TRBD2,TRBV18,.,CASSPTLAGTTDTQYF,TGTGCCAGCTCACCAACTCTAGCGGGAACCACAGATACGCAGTATTTT
TRBJ1-1,.,TRBV29-1,.,CSVAGQGSLTEAFF,TGCAGCGTTGCGGGCCAGGGGTCTTTAACTGAAGCTTTCTTT
TRBJ1-4,.,TRBV5-1,.,CASSLGGGGEKLFF,TGCGCCAGCAGCTTGGGTGGGGGCGGTGAAAAACTGTTTTTT
TRBJ2-3,TRBD2,TRBV2,.,CASKRAGADTQYF,TGTGCCAGCAAAAGGGCGGGAGCAGATACGCAGTATTTT
TRBJ2-2,TRBD1,TRBV10-3,.,CVTGSGTGELFF,TGTGTGACAGGGTCGGGCACCGGGGAGCTGTTTTTT
TRBJ2-5,.,TRBV5-4,.,CASSLGYQGAGETQYF,TGTGCCAGCAGCTTGGGTTATCAAGGGGCGGGAGAGACCCAGTACTTC
TRBJ1-3,.,TRBV5-1,.,CASSLDSSGNTIYF,TGCGCCAGCAGCTTGGATAGCTCTGGAAACACCATATATTTT
TRBJ2-6,.,TRBV7-6,.,CASSAGIFLSGANVLTF,TGTGCCAGCAGCGCAGGGATCTTTCTCTCTGGGGCCAACGTCCTGACTTTC
TRBJ2-7,TRBD2,TRBV10-2,.,CATTGARGGRSSYEQYF,TGCGCCACCACCGGCGCCCGGGGCGGGAGGAGCTCCTACGAGCAGTACTTC